The 5 T cell receptor beta chains given below trace back to one sample, sequenced in a study of T cell responses to AZD1222 COVID-19 vaccine. TCRdb's copy holds only in-frame clones and misses some; the assay was immunoSEQ multiplex PCR. The sample gives tens of thousands of clones, around 84% of which show up once; 20% is in the top ten. The specimen was peripheral blood, collected on day 0 of AZD1222 vaccination. Receptors originate from an adult in good health.

The chain has TRBV5-6 and TRBJ2-1, with D maybe TRBD1 (5 bases). Trimming took 0 bases from V and 4 from J, leaving 8 bases between them. The CDR3 has 14 residues. Germline CDR1 SGHDT, CDR2 YYEEEE. In nucleotides, the CDR3 is TGTGCCAGCAGCTTGGGACAGCCGTACAATGAGCAGTTCTTC. Translation gives CASSLGQPYNEQFF. The variable domain in full, with the rest retrieved from reference TRBV5-6 and TRBJ2-1, is DAGVTQSPTHLIKTRGQQVTLRCSPKSGHDTVSWYQQALGQGPQFIFQYYEEEERQRGNFPDRFSGHQFPNYSSELNVNALLLGDSALYLCASSLGQPYNEQFFGPGTRLTVL.

In DNA, the CDR3 is TGTGCCAGCAGCTTGAAAGGTAGTAAGGGCTATGGCTACACCTTC. This translates into CASSLKGSKGYGYTF. The chain has TRBV5-6 and TRBJ1-2; no definite D call. Germline CDR1 SGHDT, CDR2 YYEEEE. This CDR3 contains 15 residues. Trimming shortened V by 1 base and J by 4 bases, and 14 bases separated the two germline ends.

The chain couples TRBV6-1 to TRBJ1-1; TRBD1 might be the D (5 bases). This CDR3 has 13 amino acids. The V end was cut by 2 bases, the J end by 1 base, with 5 bases between. Germline-derived CDR1 and CDR2 are MNHNS and SASEGT. The DNA for the CDR3 is TGTGCCAGCAGTGAACAGGGGAACACTGAAGCTTTCTTT. Translating gives CASSEQGNTEAFF.

The CDR3 reads CASSPFSPDQETQYF. In nucleotides, the CDR3 is TGTGCCAGCTCACCCTTTTCCCCAGACCAAGAGACCCAGTACTTC. V is TRBV18 and J is TRBJ2-5; D gene unclear. The V end lost 3 bases, the J end lost 0 bases, and 11 bases lay between the germline ends. Germline-derived CDR1 and CDR2 are KGHSH and LQKENI. CDR3 length equals 15 residues.

This chain links TRBV7-9 with TRBJ1-4, with unresolved D. CDR1 is SEHNR and CDR2 is FQNEAQ in the germline V gene (reference sequence). CDR3 length: 15 residues. The V and J ends lost 5 bases and 0 bases respectively, with 10 bases between them. CDR3 amino acids: CASSPGVATNEKLFF. The CDR3 region has the DNA TGTGCCAGCAGCCCCGGGGTCGCAACTAATGAAAAACTGTTTTTT.